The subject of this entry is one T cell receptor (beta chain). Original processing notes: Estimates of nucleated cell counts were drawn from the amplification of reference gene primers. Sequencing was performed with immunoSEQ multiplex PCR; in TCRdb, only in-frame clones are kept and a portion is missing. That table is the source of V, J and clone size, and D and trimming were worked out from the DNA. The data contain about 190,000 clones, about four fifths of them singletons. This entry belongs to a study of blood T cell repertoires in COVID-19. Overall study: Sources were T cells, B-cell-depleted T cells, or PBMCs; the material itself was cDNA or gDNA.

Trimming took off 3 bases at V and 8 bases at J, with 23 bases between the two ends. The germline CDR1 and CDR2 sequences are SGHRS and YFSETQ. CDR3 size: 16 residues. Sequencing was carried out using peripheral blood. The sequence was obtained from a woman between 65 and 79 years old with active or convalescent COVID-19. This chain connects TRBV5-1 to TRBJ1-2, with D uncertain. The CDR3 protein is CASSSLSGWEAGGYTF. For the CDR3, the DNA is TGCGCCAGCAGCTCGCTCTCCGGGTGGGAGGCAGGCGGCTACACCTTC.